The present T cell receptor (beta chain) was sequenced within a study of T cells in Graves' hyperthyroidism and ophthalmopathy (dated by TCRdb to between 2018 and 2020). Regarding the research as a whole: Peripheral blood samples were taken at initial diagnosis, before any treatment was given. To identify distinguishing TCR V-J signatures, a discovery cohort of 95 to 100 patients was used, comprising 43 with Graves' ophthalmopathy and approximately 57 with stable Graves' hyperthyroidism. Prospective prediction of ophthalmopathy was tested in an independent validation cohort of 18 to 20 hyperthyroidism patients and 15 to 17 patients who later progressed to ophthalmopathy. The 95 to 100 discovery patients were randomly split 7:3 into training and test sets. In more than 5 Graves' hyperthyroidism patients, the study also compared T-cell repertoires from thyroid tissue with T-cell repertoires from blood. Once sampling was done, hyperthyroidism patients were given methimazole at a starting dose of 30 mg daily, whereas ophthalmopathy patients were given high-dose intravenous methylprednisolone. TCR Vbeta CDR3 sequencing of 130 to 150 peripheral blood samples (roughly 43 ophthalmopathy, 75 hyperthyroidism and 17 progressor patients) is reported in the paper. General study outcomes and caveats: In cross-validation, a model built on a 13 V-J signature told ophthalmopathy apart from stable hyperthyroidism with 87.88% sensitivity and roughly 81% specificity, and in testing the same model reached 80%/75%. During validation, the model predicted progression to ophthalmopathy a median of about 5.9 months ahead of onset, with almost 71% sensitivity and 72% to 80% specificity. Most expanded thyroid clonotypes (frequency above 0.001) were also found in blood, which suggests that blood repertoires may mirror thyroid immune responses. Sample size was not statistically predetermined, and blinding of investigators to group allocation was not performed.

Note on this clonotype: It has no known antigen specificity. No base quality values were provided; no much bigger clone lies one nucleotide off.

According to the germline V gene, CDR1 reads MNHNS and CDR2 reads SASEGT. Trimming leaves V shorter by 6 bases and J shorter by 3 bases, with the junction holding 7 bases beyond the gene matches. The CDR3 covers 15 residues, taking in both the cysteine and the phenylalanine. The sequence is cut down to CDR3 DNA, 45 bases in frame from base 1. The TCR beta CDR3 regions were amplified from RNA transcripts. A first-round RT-PCR of the TCR CDR3 used the HTBI primer set with the Qiagen OneStep RT-PCR kit. Libraries were constructed in a second round of multiplex PCR, after which size selection and purification were performed. Sequencing of the libraries was done on an Illumina HiSeq2000 using paired-end 100 bp reads. Turning to the authors' computational methods: SOAPnuke was used to process the raw data, throwing out any read that contained adapters or uncalled bases, had a mean Phred below 15, or lacked an exact constant-primer or identifier match. COPE v1.2.5 was used to merge the high-quality paired reads, and each unique nucleotide sequence was defined as a clonotype. Clonotypes were aligned to IMGT TRBV, TRBD and TRBJ reference segments using MiTCR v1.1. The analysis included only V-J combinations with a frequency above 0.0001, which together covered around 99% of the repertoires. The TCS score was defined as F50 (clonal expansion) divided by E x V (chaos), with BLOSUM62-based TCRdist calculated between CDR3 peptides within each V-J. Welch's t-statistics and random forest reduced fewer than 550 V-J features to 10 to 15, which were used in a naive Bayes classifier (R e1071). TCRdb reprocessing: public reads trimmed at Q25 with fastp, clones called with MiXCR, in-frame beta chains kept. Each CDR3 protein appears once, grouped with its most common genes and DNA. None of the V and J calls come from the authors' own analysis; TCRdb made them. The sample includes approximately 690,000 distinct CDR3 sequences, with 13% to 15% observed a single time. The leading ten clones occupy approximately 12% of the sample.

In the ophthalmopathy patients, disease was moderately to severely active, with a Clinical Activity Score of 3 or more, a NOSPECS grade of 4 or more, and a duration of less than 3 months. Exclusion was applied to patients with uncontrolled infections, other autoimmune diseases, pregnancy or lactation. Clinical symptoms, serum thyroxine and TRAb, thyroid ultrasound, and orbital computed tomography formed the basis for the diagnoses. PBMCs were isolated from 8 to 10 ml of fresh peripheral blood by Ficoll-Paque density gradient centrifugation. Trizol reagent was used to extract total RNA, and RNA quality was then checked on an Agilent 2100 Bioanalyzer.

The sequencing sample was made of blood. The source is a woman between 50 and 59 years old with Graves' ophthalmopathy. Here the chain combines TRBV6-1 and TRBJ2-7, and 11 junction bases match TRBD2. The CDR3 protein is CASSRLAGSGYEQYF. DNA sequence: TGTGCCAGCAGCCGACTAGCGGGATCAGGCTACGAGCAGTACTTC.